The sequence of this T cell receptor (beta chain) was determined in a study of T cell responses to AZD1222 COVID-19 vaccine. The CDR3 totals 16 residues. Germline V gives CDR1 SGHTA, CDR2 FQGNSA. After removal of 2 bases from V and 8 bases from J, the junction contained 10 bases not matched to a gene. Note on this clone: Its matching antigen is unknown.

Some clones are missing from TCRdb's copy, which holds only in-frame ones; the method was immunoSEQ multiplex PCR. This repertoire shows roughly 150,000 clones, around nine tenths found once; its top ten account for approximately 5%. Study findings and constraints: Most donors were white British, females outnumbered males, and clonal diversity was possibly underestimated. When two AZD1222 doses had been given, Spike-specific TCR breadth and depth rose. Researchers took repertoire samples only after the peak T cell response had come. As reported, nearly half of all spike-specific TCRs target variant regions that are unmutated.

This chain links TRBV7-2 with TRBJ1-2; 11 positions match TRBD1. The source was peripheral blood, collected on day 0 of AZD1222 vaccination. The TCR sequence derives from an adult in good health. CDR3 sequence reads: CASSLPGQGVGTGYTF. Written as DNA, the CDR3 is TGTGCCAGCAGCTTACCGGGACAGGGGGTCGGGACGGGCTACACCTTC.